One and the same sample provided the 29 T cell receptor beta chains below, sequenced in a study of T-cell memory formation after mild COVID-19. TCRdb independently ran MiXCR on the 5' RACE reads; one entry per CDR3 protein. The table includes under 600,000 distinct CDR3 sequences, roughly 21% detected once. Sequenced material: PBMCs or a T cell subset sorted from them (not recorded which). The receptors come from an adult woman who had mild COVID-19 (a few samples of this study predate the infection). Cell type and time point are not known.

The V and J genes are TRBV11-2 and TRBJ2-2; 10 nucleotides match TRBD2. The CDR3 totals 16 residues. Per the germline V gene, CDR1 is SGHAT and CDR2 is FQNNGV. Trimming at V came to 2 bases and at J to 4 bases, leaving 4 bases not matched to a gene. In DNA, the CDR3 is TGTGCCAGCAGCTTAAGAGCGGGAGGGTCCACCGGGGAGCTGTTTTTT. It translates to CASSLRAGGSTGELFF.

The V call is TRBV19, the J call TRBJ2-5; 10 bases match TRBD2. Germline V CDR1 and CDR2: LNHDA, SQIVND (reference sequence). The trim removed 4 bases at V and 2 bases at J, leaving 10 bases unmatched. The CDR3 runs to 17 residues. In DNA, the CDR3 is TGTGCCAGTAGTACTCCGGGACTAGCGAGAGTTCAAGAGACCCAGTACTTC. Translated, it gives CASSTPGLARVQETQYF.

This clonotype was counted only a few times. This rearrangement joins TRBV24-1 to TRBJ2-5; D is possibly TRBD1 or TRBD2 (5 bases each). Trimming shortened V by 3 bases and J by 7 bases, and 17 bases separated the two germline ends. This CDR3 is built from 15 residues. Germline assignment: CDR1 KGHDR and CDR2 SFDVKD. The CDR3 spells CATSDPGRSGGTQYF. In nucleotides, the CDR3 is TGTGCCACCAGTGATCCCGGTCGCTCTGGGGGGACCCAGTACTTC.

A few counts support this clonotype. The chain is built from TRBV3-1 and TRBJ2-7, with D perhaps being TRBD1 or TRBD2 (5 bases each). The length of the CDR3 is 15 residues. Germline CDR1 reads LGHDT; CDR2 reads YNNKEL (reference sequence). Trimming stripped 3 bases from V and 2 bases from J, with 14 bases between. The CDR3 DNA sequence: TGTGCCAGCAGCCATCCAGGGCAGCGGACCTACGAGCAGTACTTC. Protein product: CASSHPGQRTYEQYF.

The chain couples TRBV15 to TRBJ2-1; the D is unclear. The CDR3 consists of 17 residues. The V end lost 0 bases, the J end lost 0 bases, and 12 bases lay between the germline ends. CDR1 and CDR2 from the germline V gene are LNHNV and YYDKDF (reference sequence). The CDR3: CATSRDRGGDSYNEQFF. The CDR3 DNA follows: TGTGCCACCAGCAGAGATCGTGGCGGAGACTCCTACAATGAGCAGTTCTTC.

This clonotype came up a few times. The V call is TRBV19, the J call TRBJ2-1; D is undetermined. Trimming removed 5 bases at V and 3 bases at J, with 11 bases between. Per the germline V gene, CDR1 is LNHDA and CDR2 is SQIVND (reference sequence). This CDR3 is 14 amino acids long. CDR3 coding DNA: TGTGCCAGTAGTCCAGAGGCAAACTACAATGAGCAGTTCTTC. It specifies CASSPEANYNEQFF.

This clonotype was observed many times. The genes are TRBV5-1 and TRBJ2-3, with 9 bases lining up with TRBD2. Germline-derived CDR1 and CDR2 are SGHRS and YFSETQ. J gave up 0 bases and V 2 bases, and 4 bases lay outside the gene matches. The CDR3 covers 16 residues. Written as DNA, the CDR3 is TGCGCCAGCAGCTTCAAGACTAGCGGAAGCACAGATACGCAGTATTTT. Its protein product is CASSFKTSGSTDTQYF. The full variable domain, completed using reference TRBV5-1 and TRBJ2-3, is KAGVTQTPRYLIKTRGQQVTLSCSPISGHRSVSWYQQTPGQGLQFLFEYFSETQRNKGNFPGRFSGRQFSNSRSEMNVSTLELGDSALYLCASSFKTSGSTDTQYFGPGTRLTVL.

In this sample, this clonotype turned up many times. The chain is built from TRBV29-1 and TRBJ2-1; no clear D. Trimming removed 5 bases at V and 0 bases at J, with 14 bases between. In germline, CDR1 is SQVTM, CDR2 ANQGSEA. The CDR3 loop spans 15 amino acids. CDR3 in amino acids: CSVTISTSSYNEQFF. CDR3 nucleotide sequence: TGCAGCGTTACCATCTCTACGAGCTCCTACAATGAGCAGTTCTTC.

CDR3 in DNA: TGTGCCAGCAGCTTTCGAATCGTGGGGCTTTCCACTGAAGCTTTCTTT. Encoded protein: CASSFRIVGLSTEAFF. This chain uses TRBV5-6 with TRBJ1-1; D is possibly TRBD1 (5 bases). The CDR3 has 16 amino acids. The V and J ends lost 2 bases and 4 bases respectively, with 18 bases between them. Per germline, CDR1 SGHDT and CDR2 YYEEEE.

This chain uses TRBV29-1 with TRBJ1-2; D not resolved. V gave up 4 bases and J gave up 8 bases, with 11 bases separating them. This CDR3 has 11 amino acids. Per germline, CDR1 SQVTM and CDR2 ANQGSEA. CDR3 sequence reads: CSVGEEYGYTF. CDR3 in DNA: TGCAGCGTTGGCGAGGAGTACGGCTACACCTTC.

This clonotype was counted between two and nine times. The DNA of the CDR3 is TGTGCCAGCAGTTTAGCAGGACTAGCGGGCGGGTCCTACGAGCAGTACTTC. Its protein is CASSLAGLAGGSYEQYF. The chain couples TRBV12-3 or TRBV12-4 to TRBJ2-7; 11 bases are a match to TRBD2. There are 17 residues in the CDR3. The V segment lost 0 bases and the J segment 1 base; nucleotides outside the gene matches: 5.

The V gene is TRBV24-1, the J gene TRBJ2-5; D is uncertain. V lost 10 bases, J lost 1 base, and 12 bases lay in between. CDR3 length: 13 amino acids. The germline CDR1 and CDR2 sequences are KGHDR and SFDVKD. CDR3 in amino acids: CATLSGFQETQYF. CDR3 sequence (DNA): TGTGCCACGTTATCGGGCTTCCAAGAGACCCAGTACTTC.

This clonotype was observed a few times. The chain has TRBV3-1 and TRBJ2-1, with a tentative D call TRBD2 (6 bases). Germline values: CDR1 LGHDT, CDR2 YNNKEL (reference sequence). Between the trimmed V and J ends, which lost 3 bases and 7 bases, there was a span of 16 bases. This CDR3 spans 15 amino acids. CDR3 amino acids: CASSQVVGGINEQFF. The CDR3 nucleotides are TGTGCCAGCAGCCAGGTTGTTGGGGGGATTAATGAGCAGTTCTTC.

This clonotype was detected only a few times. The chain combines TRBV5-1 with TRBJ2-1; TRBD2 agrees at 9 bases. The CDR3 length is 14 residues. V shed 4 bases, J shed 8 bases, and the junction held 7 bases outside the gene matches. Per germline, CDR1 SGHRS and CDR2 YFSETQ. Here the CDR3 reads CASSRAGGGDEQFF. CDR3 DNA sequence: TGCGCCAGCAGCCGAGCGGGGGGCGGCGATGAGCAGTTCTTC.

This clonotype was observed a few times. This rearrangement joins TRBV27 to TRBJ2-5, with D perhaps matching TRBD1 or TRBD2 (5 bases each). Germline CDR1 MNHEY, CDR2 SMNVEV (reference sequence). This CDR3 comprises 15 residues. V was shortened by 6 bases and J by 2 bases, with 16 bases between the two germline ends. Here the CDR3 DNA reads TGTGCCAGCAGAGAGGGGTCACTTCAGCAAGAGACCCAGTACTTC. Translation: CASREGSLQQETQYF.

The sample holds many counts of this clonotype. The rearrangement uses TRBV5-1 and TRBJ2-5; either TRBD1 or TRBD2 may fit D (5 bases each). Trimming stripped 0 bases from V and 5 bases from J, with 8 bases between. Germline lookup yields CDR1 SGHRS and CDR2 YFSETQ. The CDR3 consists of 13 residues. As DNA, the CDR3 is TGCGCCAGCAGCTTGGGGGGGAGCGAGACCCAGTACTTC. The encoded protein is CASSLGGSETQYF.

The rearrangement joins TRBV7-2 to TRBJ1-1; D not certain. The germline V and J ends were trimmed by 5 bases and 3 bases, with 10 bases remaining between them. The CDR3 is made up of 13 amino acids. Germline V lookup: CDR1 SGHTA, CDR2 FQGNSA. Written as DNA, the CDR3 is TGTGCCAGCAGCCGCAGCGGTGACACTGAAGCTTTCTTT. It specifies CASSRSGDTEAFF.

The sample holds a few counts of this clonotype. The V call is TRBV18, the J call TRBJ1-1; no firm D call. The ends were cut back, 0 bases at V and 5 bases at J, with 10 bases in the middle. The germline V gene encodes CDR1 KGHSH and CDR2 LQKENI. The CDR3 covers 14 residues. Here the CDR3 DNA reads TGTGCCAGCTCACCACCTGATGTGGGGACTGAAGCTTTCTTT. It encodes CASSPPDVGTEAFF.

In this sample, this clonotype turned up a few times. CDR3 nucleotides: TGCAGTGCTAGAGATTCCGGGACAGGGTTGTATGAGCAGTTCTTC. It is translated as CSARDSGTGLYEQFF. The chain employs TRBV20-1 and TRBJ2-1; 9 bases are a match to TRBD1. This CDR3 is 15 amino acids long. Losses at the gene ends were 0 bases for V and 8 bases for J; bases not matched to a gene: 8. The germline V gene has CDR1 DFQATT and CDR2 SNEGSKA (reference sequence).

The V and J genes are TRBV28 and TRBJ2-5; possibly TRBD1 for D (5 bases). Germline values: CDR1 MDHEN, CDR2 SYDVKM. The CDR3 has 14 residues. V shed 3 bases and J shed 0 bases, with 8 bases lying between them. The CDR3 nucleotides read TGTGCCAGCAGTTTGGGGCAGTACCAAGAGACCCAGTACTTC. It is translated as CASSLGQYQETQYF.

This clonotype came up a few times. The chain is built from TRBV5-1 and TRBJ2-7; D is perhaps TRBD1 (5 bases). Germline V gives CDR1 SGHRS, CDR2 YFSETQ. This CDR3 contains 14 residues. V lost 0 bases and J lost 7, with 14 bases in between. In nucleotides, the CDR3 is TGCGCCAGCAGCTTGGCGGGCAGGGCCATGGAGCAGTACTTC. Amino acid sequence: CASSLAGRAMEQYF.

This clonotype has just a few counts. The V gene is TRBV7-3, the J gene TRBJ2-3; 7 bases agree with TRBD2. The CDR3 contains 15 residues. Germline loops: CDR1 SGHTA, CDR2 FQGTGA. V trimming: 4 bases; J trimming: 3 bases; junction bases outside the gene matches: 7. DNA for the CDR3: TGTGCCAGCAGCTCGCGGACTAGTGGAACAGATACGCAGTATTTT. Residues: CASSSRTSGTDTQYF.

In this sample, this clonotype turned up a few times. CDR3 nucleotide sequence: TGTGCCAGCAGCCAAGCCGAGGGAGCTGGAGATACGCAGTATTTT. This translates into CASSQAEGAGDTQYF. This sequence joins TRBV3-1 and TRBJ2-3, with a possible D match to TRBD2 (5 bases). CDR1 is LGHDT and CDR2 is YNNKEL in the germline V gene (reference sequence). Deletions cut 1 base from V and 5 bases from J, with 13 bases between. The CDR3 contains 15 residues.

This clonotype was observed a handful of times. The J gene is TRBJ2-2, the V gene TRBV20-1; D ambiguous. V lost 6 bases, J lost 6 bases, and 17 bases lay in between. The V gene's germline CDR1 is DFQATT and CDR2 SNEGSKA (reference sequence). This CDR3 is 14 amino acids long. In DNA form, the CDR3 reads TGCAGTGCCCCCGCCGACGGCGTATCCGGGGAGCTGTTTTTT. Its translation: CSAPADGVSGELFF.

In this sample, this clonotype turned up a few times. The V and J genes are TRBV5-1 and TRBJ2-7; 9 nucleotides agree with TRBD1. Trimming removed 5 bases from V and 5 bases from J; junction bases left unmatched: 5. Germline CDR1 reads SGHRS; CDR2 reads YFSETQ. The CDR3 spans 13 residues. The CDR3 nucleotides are TGCGCCAGCAGTCCGGGACAGGGCCACGAGCAGTACTTC. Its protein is CASSPGQGHEQYF.

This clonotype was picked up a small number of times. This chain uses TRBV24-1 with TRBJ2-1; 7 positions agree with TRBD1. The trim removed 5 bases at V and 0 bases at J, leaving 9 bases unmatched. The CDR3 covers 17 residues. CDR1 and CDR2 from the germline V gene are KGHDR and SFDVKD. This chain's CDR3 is CATSGYRQGSSYNEQFF. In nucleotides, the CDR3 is TGTGCCACCAGTGGTTACCGACAGGGTAGCTCCTACAATGAGCAGTTCTTC.

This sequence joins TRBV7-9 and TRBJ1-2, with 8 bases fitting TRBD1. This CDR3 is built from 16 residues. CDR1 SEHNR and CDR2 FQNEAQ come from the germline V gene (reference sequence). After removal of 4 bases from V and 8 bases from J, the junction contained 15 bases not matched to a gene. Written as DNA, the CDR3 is TGTGCCAGCAGCTCCACTCCGACAGGGGCCGGGGGAGGCTACACCTTC. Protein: CASSSTPTGAGGGYTF.

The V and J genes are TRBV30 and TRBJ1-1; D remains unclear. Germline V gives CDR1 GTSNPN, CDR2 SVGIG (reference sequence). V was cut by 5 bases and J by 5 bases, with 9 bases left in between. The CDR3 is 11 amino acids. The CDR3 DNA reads TGTGCCTGGCATGAGAGTACTGAAGCTTTCTTT. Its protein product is CAWHESTEAFF.

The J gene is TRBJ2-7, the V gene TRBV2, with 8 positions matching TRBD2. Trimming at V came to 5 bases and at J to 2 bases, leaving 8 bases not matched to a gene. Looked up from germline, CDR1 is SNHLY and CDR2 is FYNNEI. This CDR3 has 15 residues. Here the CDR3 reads CASSSFAREAYEQYF. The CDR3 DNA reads TGTGCCAGCAGTAGCTTTGCGCGGGAGGCCTACGAGCAGTACTTC.